Here is one T cell receptor beta chain with its context. Its cognate antigen is unknown. Heparinised blood was drawn once per donor, averaging roughly 120 mL. Via CD45RO/CCR7/CD25/CD127/CD95/CD27, cells of the CD4+ naive, central memory, regulatory and stem cell-like memory subsets were sorted. All of the isolated RNA was reverse transcribed, so expressed TCRB transcripts were sequenced. Using immunoSEQ multiplex PCR, the repertoire was profiled, and TCRdb retains in-frame clones only, with some absent. Of roughly 250,000 clones detected, roughly 70% appear once; the ten largest clones hold around 0.057%. The source of the sample is a study of beta chain features in type 1 diabetes. Whole-study results and caveats: A possible short-template PCR bias applies equally to patients and controls.

Germline V CDR1 and CDR2: GTSNPN, SVGIG (reference sequence). This CDR3 has 15 amino acids. The V and J ends lost 0 bases and 1 base, in that order; junction bases with no gene match: 5. The V and J genes are TRBV30 and TRBJ2-7; 8 bases fit TRBD1. This clonotype was obtained from a man younger than 45 in good health. Material for sequencing was naive CD4+ T cells from blood. As DNA, the CDR3 is TGTGCCTGGAGTGTAACAGGACAGGGATCCTACGAGCAGTACTTC. Encoded protein: CAWSVTGQGSYEQYF.